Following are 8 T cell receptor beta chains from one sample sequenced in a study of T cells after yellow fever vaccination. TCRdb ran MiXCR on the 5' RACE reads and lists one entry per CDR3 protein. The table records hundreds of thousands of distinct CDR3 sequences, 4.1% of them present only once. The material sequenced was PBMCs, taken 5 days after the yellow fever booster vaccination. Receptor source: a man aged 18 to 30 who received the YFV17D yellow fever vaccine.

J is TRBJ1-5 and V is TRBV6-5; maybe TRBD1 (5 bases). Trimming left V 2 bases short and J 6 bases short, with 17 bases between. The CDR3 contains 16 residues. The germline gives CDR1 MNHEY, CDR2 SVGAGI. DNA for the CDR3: TGTGCCAGCAGTTACCTAGGGGCAGGGCAAGGTCAGCCCCAGCATTTT. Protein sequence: CASSYLGAGQGQPQHF.

Here the CDR3 DNA reads TGCGCCAGCAGCGAACCAAGGGGCCATGAGCAGTTCTTC. Translating gives CASSEPRGHEQFF. This chain links TRBV5-1 with TRBJ2-1; D is perhaps TRBD1 (5 bases). Germline lookup yields CDR1 SGHRS and CDR2 YFSETQ. The CDR3 length is 13 residues. V lost 4 bases and J lost 8, with 13 bases in between.

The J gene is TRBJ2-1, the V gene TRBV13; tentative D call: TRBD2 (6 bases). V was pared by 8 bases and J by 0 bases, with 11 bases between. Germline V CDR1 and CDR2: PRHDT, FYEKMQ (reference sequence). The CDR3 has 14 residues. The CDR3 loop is CASRDGSSYNEQFF. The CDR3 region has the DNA TGTGCCAGCCGGGACGGGAGCTCCTACAATGAGCAGTTCTTC.

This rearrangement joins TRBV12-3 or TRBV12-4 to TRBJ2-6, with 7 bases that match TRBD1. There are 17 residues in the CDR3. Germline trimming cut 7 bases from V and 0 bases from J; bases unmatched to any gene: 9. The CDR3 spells CASTLGGSISGANVLTF. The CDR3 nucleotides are TGTGCCAGCACCCTAGGGGGCAGCATCTCTGGGGCCAACGTCCTGACTTTC.

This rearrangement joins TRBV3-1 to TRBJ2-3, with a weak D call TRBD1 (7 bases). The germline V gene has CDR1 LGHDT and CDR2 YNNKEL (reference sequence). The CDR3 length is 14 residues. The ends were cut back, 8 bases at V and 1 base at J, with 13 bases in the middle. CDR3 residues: CASQGGGGTDTQYF. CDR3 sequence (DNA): TGTGCCAGCCAGGGGGGCGGAGGCACAGATACGCAGTATTTT.

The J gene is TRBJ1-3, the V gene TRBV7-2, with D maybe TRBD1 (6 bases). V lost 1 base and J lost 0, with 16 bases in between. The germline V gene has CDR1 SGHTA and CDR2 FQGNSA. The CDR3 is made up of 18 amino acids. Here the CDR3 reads CASSLVQGTFFSGNTIYF. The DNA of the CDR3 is TGTGCCAGCAGCTTAGTGCAGGGGACCTTCTTCTCTGGAAACACCATATATTTT.

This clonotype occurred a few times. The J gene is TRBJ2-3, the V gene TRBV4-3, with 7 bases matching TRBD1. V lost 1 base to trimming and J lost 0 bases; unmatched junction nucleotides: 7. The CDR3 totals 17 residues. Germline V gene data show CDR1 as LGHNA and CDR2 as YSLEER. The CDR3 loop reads CASSQGVGTDSTDTQYF. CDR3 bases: TGCGCCAGCAGCCAAGGGGTAGGGACAGATAGCACAGATACGCAGTATTTT.

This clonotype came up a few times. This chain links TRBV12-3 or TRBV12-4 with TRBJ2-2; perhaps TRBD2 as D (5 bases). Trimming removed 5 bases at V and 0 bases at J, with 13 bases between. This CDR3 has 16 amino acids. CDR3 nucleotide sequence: TGTGCCAGCAGTAGGCGAGGGAGCGCGAACACCGGGGAGCTGTTTTTT. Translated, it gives CASSRRGSANTGELFF.